This T cell receptor (beta chain) was documented in a study of tumor-infiltrating lymphocytes in primary liver carcinoma. Overall study context: Among the tumors, stages were T1-T3 N0M0 and sizes roughly 4 to 10 cm.

This CDR3 is 14 amino acids long. The V end lost 7 bases, the J end lost 2 bases, and 14 bases lay between the germline ends. TCR beta cDNA was made from 400 to 600 ng total RNA with a constant-region primer. A slightly modified ARM-PCR protocol with three nested multiplex PCR rounds produced these TCR beta libraries. PCR rounds one and two used TRBV1-TRBV30 forward primers with a C-beta reverse primer for 9 to 10 cycles each. Via MiXCR, TCRdb re-called the multiplex PCR reads, giving one row per CDR3 protein. This repertoire shows some 190,000 distinct CDR3 sequences, around four fifths found once; its top ten account for around 18%. Taking roughly 20-32 mg of unsorted bulk tissue, the authors co-extracted RNA and DNA. Each participant had primary liver carcinoma, and surgical resection was the treatment.

The source of this sequence is a man aged 35-49 years with primary liver carcinoma and hepatitis B virus infection. This rearrangement joins TRBV12-3 or TRBV12-4 to TRBJ1-2; D gene unclear. The material sequenced was tumor tissue from primary liver carcinoma. The CDR3 here is CASTQVGENYGYTF. The CDR3 DNA reads as TGTGCCAGCACCCAAGTGGGAGAAAACTATGGCTACACCTTC.